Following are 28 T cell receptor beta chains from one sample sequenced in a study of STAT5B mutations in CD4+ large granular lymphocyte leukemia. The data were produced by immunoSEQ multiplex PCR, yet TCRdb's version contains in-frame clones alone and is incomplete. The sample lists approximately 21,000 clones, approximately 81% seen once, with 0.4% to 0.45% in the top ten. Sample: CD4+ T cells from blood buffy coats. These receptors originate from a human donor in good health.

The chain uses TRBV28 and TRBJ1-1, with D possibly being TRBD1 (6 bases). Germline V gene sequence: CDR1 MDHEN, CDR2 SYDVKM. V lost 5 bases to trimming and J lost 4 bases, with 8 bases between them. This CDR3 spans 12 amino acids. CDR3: CASSQQGTEAFF. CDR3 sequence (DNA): TGTGCCAGCAGTCAACAGGGCACTGAAGCTTTCTTT. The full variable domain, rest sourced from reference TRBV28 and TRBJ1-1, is DVKVTQSSRYLVKRTGEKVFLECVQDMDHENMFWYRQDPGLGLRLIYFSYDVKMKEKGDIPEGYSVSREKKERFSLILESASTNQTSMYLCASSQQGTEAFFGQGTRLTVV.

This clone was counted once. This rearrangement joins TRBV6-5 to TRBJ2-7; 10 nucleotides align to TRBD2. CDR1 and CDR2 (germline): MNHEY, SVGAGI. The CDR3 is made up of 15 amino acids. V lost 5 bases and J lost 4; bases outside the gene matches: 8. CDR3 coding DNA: TGTGCCAGCAGTCCAGGACTAGCGGTCCTGTACGAGCAGTACTTC. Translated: CASSPGLAVLYEQYF.

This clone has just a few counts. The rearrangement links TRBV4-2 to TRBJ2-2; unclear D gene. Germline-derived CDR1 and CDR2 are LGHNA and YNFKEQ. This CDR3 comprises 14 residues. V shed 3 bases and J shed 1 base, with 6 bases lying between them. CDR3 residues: CASSHNRNTGELFF. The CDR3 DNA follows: TGTGCCAGCAGCCATAACAGGAACACCGGGGAGCTGTTTTTT.

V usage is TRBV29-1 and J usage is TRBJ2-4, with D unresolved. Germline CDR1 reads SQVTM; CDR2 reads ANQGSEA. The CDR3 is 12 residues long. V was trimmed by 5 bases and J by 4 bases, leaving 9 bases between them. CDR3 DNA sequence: TGCAGCGTTCGATCCGGAAAAAACATTCAGTACTTC. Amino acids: CSVRSGKNIQYF.

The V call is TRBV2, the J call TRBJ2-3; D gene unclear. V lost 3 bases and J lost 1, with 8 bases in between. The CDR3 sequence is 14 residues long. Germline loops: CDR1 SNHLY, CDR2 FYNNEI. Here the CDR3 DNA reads TGTGCCAGCAGTGACTCCAGCGGCACAGATACGCAGTATTTT. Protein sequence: CASSDSSGTDTQYF.

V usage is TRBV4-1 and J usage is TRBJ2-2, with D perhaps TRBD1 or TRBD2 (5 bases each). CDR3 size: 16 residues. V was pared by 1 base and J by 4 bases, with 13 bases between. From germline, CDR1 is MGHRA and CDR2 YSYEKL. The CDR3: CASSQVGSGTTGELFF. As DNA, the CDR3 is TGCGCCAGCAGCCAAGTTGGTTCGGGGACCACCGGGGAGCTGTTTTTT.

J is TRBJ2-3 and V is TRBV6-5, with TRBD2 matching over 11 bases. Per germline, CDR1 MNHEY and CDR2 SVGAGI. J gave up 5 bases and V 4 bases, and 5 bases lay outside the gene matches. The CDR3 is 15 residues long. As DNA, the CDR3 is TGTGCCAGCAGTTCCTCTAGCGGGAGGATAGATACGCAGTATTTT. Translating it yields CASSSSSGRIDTQYF.

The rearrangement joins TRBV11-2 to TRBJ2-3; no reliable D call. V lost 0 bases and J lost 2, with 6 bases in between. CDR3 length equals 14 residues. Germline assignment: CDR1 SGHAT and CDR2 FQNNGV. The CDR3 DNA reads TGTGCCAGCAGCTTAGAAGGTTACACAGATACGCAGTATTTT. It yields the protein CASSLEGYTDTQYF. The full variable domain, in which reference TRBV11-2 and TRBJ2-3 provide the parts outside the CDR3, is EAGVAQSPRYKIIEKRQSVAFWCNPISGHATLYWYQQILGQGPKLLIQFQNNGVVDDSQLPKDRFSAERLKGVDSTLKIQPAKLEDSAVYLCASSLEGYTDTQYFGPGTRLTVL.

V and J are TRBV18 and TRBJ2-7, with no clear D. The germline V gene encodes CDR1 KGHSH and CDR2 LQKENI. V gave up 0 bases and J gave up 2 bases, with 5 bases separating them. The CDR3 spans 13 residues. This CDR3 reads CASSPPGPYEQYF. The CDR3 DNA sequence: TGTGCCAGCTCACCACCGGGCCCCTACGAGCAGTACTTC.

Here the CDR3 reads CASSLDYNYEQYF. The CDR3 DNA is TGTGCCAGCAGCTTAGACTATAACTACGAGCAGTACTTC. The J gene is TRBJ2-7, the V gene TRBV7-2; the D is unclear. V lost 1 base and J 3 bases, leaving 7 bases between the germline ends. From germline, CDR1 is SGHTA and CDR2 FQGNSA. The CDR3 length is 13 residues.

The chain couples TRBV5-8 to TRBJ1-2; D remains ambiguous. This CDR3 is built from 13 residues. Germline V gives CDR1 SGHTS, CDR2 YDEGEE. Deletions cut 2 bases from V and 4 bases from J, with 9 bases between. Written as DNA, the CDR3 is TGTGCCAGCAGCTTTTGGGAACCCTATGGCTACACCTTC. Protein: CASSFWEPYGYTF.

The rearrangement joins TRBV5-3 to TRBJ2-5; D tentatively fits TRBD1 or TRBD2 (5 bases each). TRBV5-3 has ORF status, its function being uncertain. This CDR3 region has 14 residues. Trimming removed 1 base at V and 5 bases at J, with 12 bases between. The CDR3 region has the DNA TGTGCCAGAAGCTTGTGGCGTTGGGGGGAGACCCAGTACTTC. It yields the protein CARSLWRWGETQYF.

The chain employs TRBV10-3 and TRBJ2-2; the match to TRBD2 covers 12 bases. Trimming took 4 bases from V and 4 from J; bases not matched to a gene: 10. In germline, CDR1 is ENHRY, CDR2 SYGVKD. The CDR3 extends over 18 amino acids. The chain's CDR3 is CAISAATSGSSGTGELFF. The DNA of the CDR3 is TGTGCCATCAGTGCCGCGACTAGCGGGAGTTCAGGCACCGGGGAGCTGTTTTTT.

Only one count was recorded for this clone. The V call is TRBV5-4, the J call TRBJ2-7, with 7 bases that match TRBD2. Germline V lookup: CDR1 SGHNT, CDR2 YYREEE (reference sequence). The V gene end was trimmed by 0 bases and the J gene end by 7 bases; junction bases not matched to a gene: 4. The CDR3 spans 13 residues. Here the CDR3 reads CASSLVGAGEQYF. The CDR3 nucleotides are TGTGCCAGCAGCTTGGTTGGAGCGGGGGAGCAGTACTTC.

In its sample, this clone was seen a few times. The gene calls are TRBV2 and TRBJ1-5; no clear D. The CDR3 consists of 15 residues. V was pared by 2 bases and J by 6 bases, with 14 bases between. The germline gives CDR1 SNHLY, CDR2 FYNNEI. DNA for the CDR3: TGTGCCAGCAGTGAACACGACTCCCAAGGTCAGCCCCAGCATTTT. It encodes CASSEHDSQGQPQHF.

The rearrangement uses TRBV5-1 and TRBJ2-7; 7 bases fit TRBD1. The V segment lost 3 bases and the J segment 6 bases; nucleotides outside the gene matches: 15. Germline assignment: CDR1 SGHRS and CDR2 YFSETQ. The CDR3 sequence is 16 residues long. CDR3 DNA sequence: TGCGCCAGCAGCTATGCCTCAGGGGGACCTCCGGGCGAGCAGTACTTC. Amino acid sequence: CASSYASGGPPGEQYF.

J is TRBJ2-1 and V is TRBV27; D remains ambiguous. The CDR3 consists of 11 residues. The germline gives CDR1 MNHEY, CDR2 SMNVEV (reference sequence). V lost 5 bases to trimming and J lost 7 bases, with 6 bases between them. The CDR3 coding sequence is TGTGCCAGCAGTGAGATGAATGAGCAGTTCTTC. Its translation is CASSEMNEQFF.

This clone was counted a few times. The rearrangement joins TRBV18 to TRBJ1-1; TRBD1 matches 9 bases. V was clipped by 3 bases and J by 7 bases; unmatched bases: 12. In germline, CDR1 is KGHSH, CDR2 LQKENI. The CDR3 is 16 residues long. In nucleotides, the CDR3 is TGTGCCAGCTCACCCCAAACTGGACAGGGGAGGGGTGAAGCTTTCTTT. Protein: CASSPQTGQGRGEAFF.

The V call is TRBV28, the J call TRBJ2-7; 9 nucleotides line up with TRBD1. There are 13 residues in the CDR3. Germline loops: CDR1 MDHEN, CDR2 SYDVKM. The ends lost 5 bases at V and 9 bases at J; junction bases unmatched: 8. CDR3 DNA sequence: TGTGCCAGCAGTCCCGGGACAGGGTTTGCGCAGTACTTC. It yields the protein CASSPGTGFAQYF.

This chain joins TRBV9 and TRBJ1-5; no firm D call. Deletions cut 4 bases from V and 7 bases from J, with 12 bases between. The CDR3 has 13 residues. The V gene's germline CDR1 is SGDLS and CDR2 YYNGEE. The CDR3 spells CASSYLHKQPQHF. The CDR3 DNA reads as TGTGCCAGCAGCTACCTCCACAAGCAGCCCCAGCATTTT.

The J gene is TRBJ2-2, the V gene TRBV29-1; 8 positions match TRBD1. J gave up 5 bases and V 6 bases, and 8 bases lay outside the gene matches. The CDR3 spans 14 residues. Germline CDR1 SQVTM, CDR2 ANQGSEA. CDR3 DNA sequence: TGCAGCGTCACCGTTACAGGGGGAACCGGGGAGCTGTTTTTT. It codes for CSVTVTGGTGELFF.

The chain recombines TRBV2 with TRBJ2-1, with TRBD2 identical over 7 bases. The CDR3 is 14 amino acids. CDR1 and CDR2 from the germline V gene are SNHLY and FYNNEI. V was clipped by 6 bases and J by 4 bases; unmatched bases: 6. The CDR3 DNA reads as TGTGCCAGCAGGGTGACTAGCAGATACAATGAGCAGTTCTTC. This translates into CASRVTSRYNEQFF.

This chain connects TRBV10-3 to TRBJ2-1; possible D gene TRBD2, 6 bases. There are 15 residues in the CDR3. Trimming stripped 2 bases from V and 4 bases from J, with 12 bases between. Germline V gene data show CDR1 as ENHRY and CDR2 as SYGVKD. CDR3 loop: CAISELGGKYNEQFF. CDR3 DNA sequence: TGTGCCATCAGTGAGCTGGGCGGGAAGTACAATGAGCAGTTCTTC.

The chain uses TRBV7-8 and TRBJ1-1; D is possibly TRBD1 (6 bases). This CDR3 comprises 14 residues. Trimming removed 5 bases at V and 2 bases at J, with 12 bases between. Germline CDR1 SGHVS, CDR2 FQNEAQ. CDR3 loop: CASSPTGTNTEAFF. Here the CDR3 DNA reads TGTGCCAGCAGCCCAACAGGGACAAACACTGAAGCTTTCTTT. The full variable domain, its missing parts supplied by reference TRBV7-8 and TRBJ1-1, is GAGVSQSPRYKVAKRGQDVALRCDPISGHVSLFWYQQALGQGPEFLTYFQNEAQLDKSGLPSDRFFAERPEGSVSTLKIQRTQQEDSAVYLCASSPTGTNTEAFFGQGTRLTVV.

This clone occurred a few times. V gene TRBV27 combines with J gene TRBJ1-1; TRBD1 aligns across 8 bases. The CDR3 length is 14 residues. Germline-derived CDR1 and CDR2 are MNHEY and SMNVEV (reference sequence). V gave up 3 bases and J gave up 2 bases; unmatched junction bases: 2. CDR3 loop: CASSFTGGNTEAFF. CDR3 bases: TGTGCCAGCAGTTTTACAGGGGGTAACACTGAAGCTTTCTTT.

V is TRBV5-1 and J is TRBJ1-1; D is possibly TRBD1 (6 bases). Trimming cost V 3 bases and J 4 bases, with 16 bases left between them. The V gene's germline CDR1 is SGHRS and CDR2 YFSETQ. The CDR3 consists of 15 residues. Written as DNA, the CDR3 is TGCGCCAGCAGCTCGGTCGCCGTCAGGGGCACTGAAGCTTTCTTT. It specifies CASSSVAVRGTEAFF.

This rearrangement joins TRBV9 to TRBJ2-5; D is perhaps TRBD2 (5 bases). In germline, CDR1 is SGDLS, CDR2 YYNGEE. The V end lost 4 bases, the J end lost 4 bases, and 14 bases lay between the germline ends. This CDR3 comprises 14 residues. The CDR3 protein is CASSLSLGGETQYF. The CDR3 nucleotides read TGTGCCAGCAGCCTTTCACTAGGCGGAGAGACCCAGTACTTC.

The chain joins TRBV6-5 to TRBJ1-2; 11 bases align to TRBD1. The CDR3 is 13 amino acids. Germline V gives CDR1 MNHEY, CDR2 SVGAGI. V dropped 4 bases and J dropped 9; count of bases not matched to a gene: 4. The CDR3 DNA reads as TGTGCCAGCAGTTCCGGGACAGGGGGAAGCTACACCTTC. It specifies CASSSGTGGSYTF.